This entry lists 29 T cell receptor beta chains sequenced from one sample in a study of naive and memory T cell subsets. The beta constant-region primer was an equimolar mix of two oligonucleotides covering TRBC1 and TRBC2. TCRdb analysed the UMI-ligation and nested PCR reads with MiXCR anew, one entry per CDR3 protein. The table has about 85,000 distinct CDR3 sequences, about 12% seen once. The specimen was central memory CD4+ T cells from blood. The receptors originated from a human donor in good health.

In this sample, this clonotype turned up many times. The rearrangement uses TRBV20-1 and TRBJ2-2; 8 nucleotides match TRBD2. The ends lost 5 bases at V and 4 bases at J; junction bases unmatched: 9. The CDR3 extends over 15 amino acids. Germline loops: CDR1 DFQATT, CDR2 SNEGSKA (reference sequence). CDR3 protein: CSAGMLSGATGELFF. The CDR3 region has the DNA TGCAGTGCTGGCATGCTTAGCGGGGCCACCGGGGAGCTGTTTTTT.

Many counts were recorded for this clonotype. The rearrangement joins TRBV15 to TRBJ2-3, with 7 nucleotides matching TRBD1. J gave up 2 bases and V 6 bases, and 5 bases lay outside the gene matches. The germline CDR1 and CDR2 sequences are LNHNV and YYDKDF (reference sequence). The CDR3 is 14 amino acids. CDR3 residues: CATRSDRATDTQYF. DNA for the CDR3: TGTGCCACCAGGTCTGACAGGGCCACAGATACGCAGTATTTT.

This clonotype was seen ten or more times. The chain links TRBV20-1 to TRBJ2-7, with 14 bases aligning to TRBD2. Germline V gene sequence: CDR1 DFQATT, CDR2 SNEGSKA (reference sequence). The J segment lost 7 bases and the V segment lost 6 bases, leaving 2 bases of the junction unmatched. The CDR3 length is 12 residues. For the CDR3, the DNA is TGCAGTGCCGGGACTAGCGGGAGAGAGCAGTACTTC. It encodes CSAGTSGREQYF.

At least ten counts were recorded for this clonotype. This chain links TRBV7-2 with TRBJ2-5; 11 nucleotides agree with TRBD2. The CDR3 totals 17 residues. The germline CDR1 and CDR2 sequences are SGHTA and FQGNSA. Losses at the gene ends were 5 bases for V and 5 bases for J; bases not matched to a gene: 13. The CDR3 sequence: CASSLTTTSGSFETQYF. Written as DNA, the CDR3 is TGTGCCAGCAGCCTCACGACAACTAGCGGGAGTTTCGAGACCCAGTACTTC. The whole variable domain, remainder taken from reference TRBV7-2 and TRBJ2-5, is GAGVSQSPSNKVTEKGKDVELRCDPISGHTALYWYRQSLGQGLEFLIYFQGNSAPDKSGLPSDRFSAERTGGSVSTLTIQRTQQEDSAVYLCASSLTTTSGSFETQYFGPGTRLLVL.

This clonotype was counted many times. The chain joins TRBV7-2 to TRBJ2-7; 9 positions agree with TRBD2. This CDR3 has 15 amino acids. Looked up from germline, CDR1 is SGHTA and CDR2 is FQGNSA. The V segment lost 1 base and the J segment 5 bases; nucleotides outside the gene matches: 6. CDR3 region: CASSLVPSGIDEQYF. CDR3 nucleotides: TGTGCCAGCAGCTTAGTACCTAGCGGGATTGACGAGCAGTACTTC.

A few counts support this clonotype. The chain combines TRBV20-1 with TRBJ2-7; 9 bases match TRBD2. The CDR3 consists of 14 residues. V dropped 5 bases and J dropped 0; count of bases not matched to a gene: 5. Germline V CDR1 and CDR2: DFQATT, SNEGSKA (reference sequence). This CDR3 reads CSAADSGSSYEQYF. The CDR3, as DNA: TGCAGTGCTGCCGATAGCGGGAGCTCCTACGAGCAGTACTTC.

The rearrangement joins TRBV2 to TRBJ2-7; D uncertain. The germline gives CDR1 SNHLY, CDR2 FYNNEI. The V and J ends lost 1 base and 3 bases respectively, with 13 bases between them. There are 15 residues in the CDR3. CDR3 coding DNA: TGTGCCAGCAGTGAAGAGTTCTTGGGCGGCTACGAGCAGTACTTC. Translating it yields CASSEEFLGGYEQYF.

This rearrangement joins TRBV6-2 or TRBV6-3 to TRBJ2-6; TRBD1 matches at 7 bases. This CDR3 is 17 amino acids long. V lost 0 bases, J lost 2 bases, and 4 bases stayed unmatched. Germline-derived CDR1 and CDR2 are MNHEY and SVGEGT. The CDR3 is CASSYSTGLAGANVLTF. DNA for the CDR3: TGTGCCAGCAGTTACTCGACAGGGCTGGCTGGGGCCAACGTCCTGACTTTC.

The CDR3 region is CASSQAGGPGEQFF. In DNA form, the CDR3 reads TGTGCCAGCAGCCAAGCAGGAGGGCCCGGTGAGCAGTTCTTC. The chain recombines TRBV3-1 with TRBJ2-1, with D perhaps matching TRBD2 (6 bases). Germline V gene lookup returns CDR1 LGHDT and CDR2 YNNKEL (reference sequence). The CDR3 runs 14 residues. V was trimmed by 1 base and J by 9 bases, leaving 13 bases between them.

In this sample, this clonotype turned up a few times. V is TRBV6-6 and J is TRBJ2-1; 7 bases match TRBD2. The germline gives CDR1 MNHNY, CDR2 SVGAGI (reference sequence). With 6 bases clipped from V and 0 bases from J, the junction kept 8 bases outside the gene matches. The CDR3 covers 16 residues. CDR3 in amino acids: CASRPAGGGSYNEQFF. CDR3 coding DNA: TGTGCCAGCAGACCCGCCGGCGGGGGCTCCTACAATGAGCAGTTCTTC.

The J gene is TRBJ1-1, the V gene TRBV10-2; a possible D gene is TRBD1 (5 bases). V gave up 8 bases and J gave up 0 bases, with 7 bases separating them. The CDR3 consists of 12 residues. Germline CDR1 is WSHSY and CDR2 is SAAADI. The CDR3 DNA follows: TGCGCCAGCCGGGACTTGAACACTGAAGCTTTCTTT. It codes for CASRDLNTEAFF.

A few counts support this clonotype. The chain is built from TRBV20-1 and TRBJ2-1, with D perhaps matching TRBD1 (6 bases). Germline values: CDR1 DFQATT, CDR2 SNEGSKA (reference sequence). V lost 2 bases to trimming and J lost 0 bases, with 8 bases between them. CDR3 size: 14 residues. CDR3 DNA: TGCAGTGCTAGAAGGGACACCTCCTACAATGAGCAGTTCTTC. Its translation: CSARRDTSYNEQFF.

This clonotype was seen more than once but under ten times. The rearrangement links TRBV29-1 to TRBJ2-5, with 10 positions matching TRBD1. Germline V gene sequence: CDR1 SQVTM, CDR2 ANQGSEA. The CDR3 consists of 12 residues. Losses at the gene ends were 7 bases for V and 5 bases for J; bases not matched to a gene: 4. CDR3 DNA sequence: TGCAGCGCGACAGGGGGCGCGGAGACCCAGTACTTC. Its translation is CSATGGAETQYF. Full variable domain (rest looked up from reference TRBV29-1 and TRBJ2-5): SAVISQKPSRDICQRGTSLTIQCQVDSQVTMMFWYRQQPGQSLTLIATANQGSEATYESGFVIDKFPISRPNLTFSTLTVSNMSPEDSSIYLCSATGGAETQYFGPGTRLLVL.

The V gene is TRBV5-1, the J gene TRBJ2-1, with D unclear. The CDR3 totals 14 residues. V dropped 7 bases and J dropped 0 bases, with 11 bases sitting between them. CDR1 and CDR2 from the germline V gene are SGHRS and YFSETQ. CDR3 sequence (DNA): TGCGCCAGCCGCAGACATCTCTCCTACAATGAGCAGTTCTTC. Its translation is CASRRHLSYNEQFF.

In its sample, this clonotype was seen a few times. V gene TRBV7-2 combines with J gene TRBJ2-1, with 11 bases aligning to TRBD2. CDR1 and CDR2 (germline): SGHTA, FQGNSA. The CDR3 runs to 15 residues. V trimming: 7 bases; J trimming: 3 bases; junction bases outside the gene matches: 5. The CDR3 DNA is TGTGCCAGCACCTCAGGACTAGCGGGCTACAATGAGCAGTTCTTC. Residues: CASTSGLAGYNEQFF.

This clonotype was seen many times. DNA of the CDR3: TGTGCCAGCAGCCCGGGACAGGGGAGAGAAAAACTGTTTTTT. It is translated as CASSPGQGREKLFF. V gene TRBV7-6 combines with J gene TRBJ1-4; TRBD1 agrees at 10 bases. Germline CDR1 reads SGHVS; CDR2 reads FNYEAQ. This CDR3 has 14 residues. The ends lost 5 bases at V and 8 bases at J; junction bases unmatched: 5.

V and J are TRBV7-2 and TRBJ2-2; the match to TRBD1 covers 9 bases. Germline values: CDR1 SGHTA, CDR2 FQGNSA. Trimming at V came to 2 bases and at J to 5 bases, leaving 12 bases not matched to a gene. This CDR3 spans 18 amino acids. The CDR3 spells CASSLKGGTGWNTGELFF. The CDR3 DNA reads TGTGCCAGCAGCTTAAAAGGGGGGACAGGGTGGAATACCGGGGAGCTGTTTTTT.

The chain employs TRBV5-8 and TRBJ2-2, with D possibly TRBD2 on 6 matching bases. Germline V lookup: CDR1 SGHTS, CDR2 YDEGEE. V lost 1 base, J lost 4 bases, and 11 bases lay in between. The CDR3 is 15 residues long. The CDR3 loop reads CASSLFVGGTGELFF. The CDR3 DNA is TGTGCCAGCAGCTTGTTTGTCGGGGGCACCGGGGAGCTGTTTTTT.

This clonotype came up a few times. The V and J genes are TRBV11-2 and TRBJ2-3, with TRBD1 matching over 9 bases. The CDR3 has 18 amino acids. The germline CDR1 and CDR2 sequences are SGHAT and FQNNGV. V was pared by 1 base and J by 2 bases, with 10 bases of the junction left unmatched. The CDR3 DNA reads as TGTGCCAGCAGCTTAGTGGGGACAGGGTGGCCCCCCACAGATACGCAGTATTTT. Amino acids: CASSLVGTGWPPTDTQYF. The whole variable domain, filled in from reference TRBV11-2 and TRBJ2-3, reads EAGVAQSPRYKIIEKRQSVAFWCNPISGHATLYWYQQILGQGPKLLIQFQNNGVVDDSQLPKDRFSAERLKGVDSTLKIQPAKLEDSAVYLCASSLVGTGWPPTDTQYFGPGTRLTVL.

This chain's CDR3 is CATSRVEGIVQPQHF. CDR3 DNA: TGTGCCACCAGCAGGGTGGAGGGTATTGTTCAGCCCCAGCATTTT. The V call is TRBV15, the J call TRBJ1-5; D is ambiguous. CDR1 is LNHNV and CDR2 is YYDKDF in the germline V gene (reference sequence). This CDR3 is 15 amino acids long. Trimming pared 3 bases from V and 6 bases from J, leaving 15 bases between.

This clonotype was detected ten times or more. This chain joins TRBV7-8 and TRBJ2-5; possibly TRBD1 for D (6 bases). The CDR3 has 15 residues. The V end was cut by 3 bases, the J end by 5 bases, with 16 bases between. Germline CDR1 and CDR2: SGHVS and FQNEAQ. CDR3 coding DNA: TGTGCCAGCAGCTTCATGCAGGGGCCGAGTGAGACCCAGTACTTC. Its protein product is CASSFMQGPSETQYF.

CDR3 region: CSARELAGNKNIQYF. For the CDR3, the DNA is TGCAGTGCTAGAGAACTAGCGGGTAACAAAAACATTCAGTACTTC. The chain recombines TRBV20-1 with TRBJ2-4; 9 bases map to TRBD2. Germline V lookup: CDR1 DFQATT, CDR2 SNEGSKA (reference sequence). CDR3 size: 15 residues. V shed 0 bases, J shed 3 bases, and the junction held 3 bases outside the gene matches.

This clonotype was observed many times. This rearrangement joins TRBV10-1 to TRBJ2-5; possible D gene TRBD2, 5 bases. V was shortened by 7 bases and J by 3 bases, with 12 bases between the two germline ends. Germline V gives CDR1 WNHNN, CDR2 SYGVQD (reference sequence). The CDR3 is 13 residues long. DNA for the CDR3: TGCGCCAGCACCAGGACTGCTAAAGAGACCCAGTACTTC. Its protein is CASTRTAKETQYF.

This chain joins TRBV29-1 and TRBJ2-1, with TRBD1 matching 8 bases. V dropped 5 bases and J dropped 2; count of bases not matched to a gene: 5. The germline V gene encodes CDR1 SQVTM and CDR2 ANQGSEA. CDR3 size: 14 residues. In nucleotides, the CDR3 is TGCAGCGTTACACAGGGGGGTACCTACAATGAGCAGTTCTTC. Its translation: CSVTQGGTYNEQFF.

This clonotype has ten or more counts. V usage is TRBV18 and J usage is TRBJ2-7; 7 nucleotides match TRBD2. Per the germline V gene, CDR1 is KGHSH and CDR2 is LQKENI. The CDR3 is made up of 14 amino acids. With 3 bases clipped from V and 2 bases from J, the junction kept 4 bases outside the gene matches. The CDR3 DNA reads TGTGCCAGCTCACCGGGCGGGAGTACCTACGAGCAGTACTTC. Its translation is CASSPGGSTYEQYF.

The chain has TRBV6-5 and TRBJ1-5, with D possibly TRBD1 on 5 matching bases. Germline values: CDR1 MNHEY, CDR2 SVGAGI. The ends were cut back, 5 bases at V and 0 bases at J, with 14 bases in the middle. This CDR3 contains 16 residues. CDR3 region: CASSPRTRGSNQPQHF. The CDR3 DNA follows: TGTGCCAGCAGTCCCCGGACAAGGGGTAGCAATCAGCCCCAGCATTTT.

This clonotype was seen more than once but under ten times. The rearrangement joins TRBV30 to TRBJ2-1; D remains ambiguous. Between the trimmed V and J ends, which lost 3 bases and 8 bases, there was a span of 8 bases. CDR1 is GTSNPN and CDR2 is SVGIG in the germline V gene (reference sequence). The CDR3 has 11 amino acids. CDR3 coding DNA: TGTGCCTGGAGCCGTCGGGATGAGCAGTTCTTC. It translates to CAWSRRDEQFF.

As concerns this clonotype: Relative to the germline gene, one junction end is altered; a read error may explain this. The V gene is TRBV19, the J gene TRBJ2-2, with 9 bases matching TRBD2. The CDR3 is 14 residues long. The V gene's germline CDR1 is LNHDA and CDR2 SQIVND (reference sequence). The CDR3: CASSIAGDRGELFF. The CDR3 DNA follows: TGTGCCAGTAGCATAGCGGGGGATCGGGGGGAGCTGTTTTTT. Together with reference TRBV19 and TRBJ2-2, the CDR3 gives the full variable domain: DGGITQSPKYLFRKEGQNVTLSCEQNLNHDAMYWYRQDPGQGLRLIYYSQIVNDFQKGDIAEGYSVSREKKESFPLTVTSAQKNPTAFYLCASSIAGDRGELFFGEGSRLTVL.

This clonotype was seen a handful of times. The V call is TRBV10-3, the J call TRBJ2-7, with 9 bases aligning to TRBD2. The CDR3 extends over 15 amino acids. Germline-derived CDR1 and CDR2 are ENHRY and SYGVKD. The V gene end was trimmed by 1 base and the J gene end by 2 bases; junction bases not matched to a gene: 3. The CDR3 here is CAISELAGGPYEQYF. For the CDR3, the DNA is TGTGCCATCAGTGAGTTGGCGGGAGGGCCCTACGAGCAGTACTTC.